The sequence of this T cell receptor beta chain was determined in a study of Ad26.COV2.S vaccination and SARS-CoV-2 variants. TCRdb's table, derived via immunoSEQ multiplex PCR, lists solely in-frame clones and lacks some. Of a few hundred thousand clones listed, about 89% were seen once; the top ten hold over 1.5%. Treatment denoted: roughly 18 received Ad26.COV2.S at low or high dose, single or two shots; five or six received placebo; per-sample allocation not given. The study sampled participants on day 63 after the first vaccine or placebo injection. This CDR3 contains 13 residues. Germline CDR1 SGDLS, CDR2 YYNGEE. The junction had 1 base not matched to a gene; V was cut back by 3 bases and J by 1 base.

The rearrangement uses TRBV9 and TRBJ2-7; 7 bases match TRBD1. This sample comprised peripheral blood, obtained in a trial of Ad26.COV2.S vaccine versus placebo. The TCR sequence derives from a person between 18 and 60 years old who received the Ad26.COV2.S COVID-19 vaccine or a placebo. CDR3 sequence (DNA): TGTGCCAGCAGCGCGGACAGGTCCTACGAGCAGTACTTC. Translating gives CASSADRSYEQYF.